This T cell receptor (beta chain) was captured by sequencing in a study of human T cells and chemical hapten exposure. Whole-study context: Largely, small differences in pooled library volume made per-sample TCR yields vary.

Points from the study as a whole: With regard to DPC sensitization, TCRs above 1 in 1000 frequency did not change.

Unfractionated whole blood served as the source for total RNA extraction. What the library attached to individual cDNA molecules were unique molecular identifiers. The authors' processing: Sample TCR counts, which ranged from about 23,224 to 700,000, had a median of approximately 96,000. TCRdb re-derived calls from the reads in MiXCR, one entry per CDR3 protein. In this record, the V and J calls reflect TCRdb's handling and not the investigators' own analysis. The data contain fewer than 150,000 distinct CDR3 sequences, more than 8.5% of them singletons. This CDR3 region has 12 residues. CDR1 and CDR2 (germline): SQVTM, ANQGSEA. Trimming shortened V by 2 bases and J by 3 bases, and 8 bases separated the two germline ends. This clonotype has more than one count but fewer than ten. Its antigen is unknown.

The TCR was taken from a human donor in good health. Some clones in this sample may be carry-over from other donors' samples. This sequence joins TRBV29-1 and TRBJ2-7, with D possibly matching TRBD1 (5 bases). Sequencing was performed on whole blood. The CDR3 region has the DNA TGCAGCGTTGAAACAGGAAACTACGAGCAGTACTTC. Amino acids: CSVETGNYEQYF.